Following are 24 T cell receptor beta chains from one sample sequenced in a study of blood T cell repertoires in COVID-19. Sequencing used immunoSEQ multiplex PCR; TCRdb keeps in-frame clones, though not all of them. In the table there are about 350,000 clones, roughly nine tenths of which are singletons. Sequencing input: PBMCs or T cells enriched from blood (not recorded which). Receptors originate from a woman in her 30s who had recovered from COVID-19.

V is TRBV9 and J is TRBJ1-1; possible D gene TRBD1, 5 bases. V gave up 7 bases and J gave up 6 bases, with 16 bases separating them. Germline-derived CDR1 and CDR2 are SGDLS and YYNGEE. The CDR3 has 13 residues. CDR3 residues: CASAEVGHPEAFF. The DNA for the CDR3 is TGTGCCAGCGCCGAAGTGGGGCACCCTGAAGCTTTCTTT.

The chain uses TRBV6-5 and TRBJ2-5; D is perhaps TRBD2 (7 bases). This CDR3 is 14 amino acids long. Deletions cut 6 bases from V and 5 bases from J, with 16 bases between. CDR1 and CDR2 from the germline V gene are MNHEY and SVGAGI. The CDR3: CASSYRGAGETQYF. DNA of the CDR3: TGTGCCAGCAGCTATCGGGGGGCGGGGGAGACCCAGTACTTC.

The V gene is TRBV9, the J gene TRBJ1-1; 7 nucleotides match TRBD1. Germline assignment: CDR1 SGDLS and CDR2 YYNGEE. This CDR3 has 15 residues. Trimming removed 3 bases from V and 0 bases from J; junction bases left unmatched: 5. The CDR3 sequence: CASSEQGQLNTEAFF. Here the CDR3 DNA reads TGTGCCAGCAGCGAACAGGGGCAATTGAACACTGAAGCTTTCTTT.

This CDR3 reads CASSHRLAGEETQYF. In DNA form, the CDR3 reads TGTGCCAGCAGTCACCGACTAGCGGGGGAAGAGACCCAGTACTTC. This rearrangement joins TRBV27 to TRBJ2-5; 12 positions match TRBD2. V lost 5 bases, J lost 3 bases, and 4 bases stayed unmatched. In germline, CDR1 is MNHEY, CDR2 SMNVEV (reference sequence). This CDR3 contains 15 residues.

This chain uses TRBV9 with TRBJ2-7, with 7 bases aligning to TRBD2. Germline lookup yields CDR1 SGDLS and CDR2 YYNGEE. Trimming at V came to 4 bases and at J to 0 bases, leaving 4 bases not matched to a gene. This CDR3 is 14 amino acids long. The CDR3 sequence is CASSPRLASYEQYF. For the CDR3, the DNA is TGTGCCAGCAGCCCTCGACTAGCCTCCTACGAGCAGTACTTC.

V gene TRBV3-1 (or the pseudogene TRBV3-2) combines with J gene TRBJ2-7, with 8 bases identical to TRBD1. This CDR3 contains 15 residues. Germline V gene lookup returns CDR1 LGHDT and CDR2 YNNKEL (reference sequence). Trimming removed 4 bases from V and 5 bases from J; junction bases left unmatched: 10. The CDR3 loop is CASSRGTGRAHEQYF. In DNA, the CDR3 is TGTGCCAGCAGCCGTGGGACAGGTCGAGCTCACGAGCAGTACTTC.

The J gene is TRBJ1-2, the V gene TRBV3-1 (or the pseudogene TRBV3-2); the D gene is possibly TRBD1 (5 bases). The CDR3 contains 15 residues. V lost 1 base and J 4 bases, leaving 13 bases between the germline ends. Per the germline V gene, CDR1 is LGHDT and CDR2 is YNNKEL (reference sequence). CDR3 DNA sequence: TGTGCCAGCAGCCAAGGAGATGGGGGGAGCTATGGCTACACCTTC. This translates into CASSQGDGGSYGYTF.

As to this clone: The sample holds other DNA sequences that translate to the same CDR3. The rearrangement uses TRBV2 and TRBJ1-4; D is perhaps TRBD1 (5 bases). V lost 6 bases to trimming and J lost 8 bases, with 10 bases between them. CDR3 length equals 12 residues. Germline loops: CDR1 SNHLY, CDR2 FYNNEI. CDR3 coding DNA: TGTGCCAGCAGCAGGGATCGGGAAAAACTGTTTTTT. Protein product: CASSRDREKLFF.

The rearrangement joins TRBV30 to TRBJ1-2; 8 nucleotides agree with TRBD1. The CDR3 runs to 22 residues. Germline CDR1 is GTSNPN and CDR2 is SVGIG (reference sequence). The V segment lost 0 bases and the J segment 1 base; nucleotides outside the gene matches: 25. The CDR3 nucleotides are TGTGCCTGGAGTGTACCTTTTGGGACAGGACCTCTTACACCACGAGATAACTATGGCTACACCTTC. Its protein product is CAWSVPFGTGPLTPRDNYGYTF.

The chain couples TRBV5-8 to TRBJ2-5; TRBD2 matches at 9 bases. V shed 0 bases, J shed 5 bases, and the junction held 5 bases outside the gene matches. The CDR3 totals 15 residues. The V gene's germline CDR1 is SGHTS and CDR2 YDEGEE. The CDR3 DNA is TGTGCCAGCAGCTTGGGCGGGGGGGCGAGTGAGACCCAGTACTTC. Encoded protein: CASSLGGGASETQYF. The variable domain in full, with the rest retrieved from reference TRBV5-8 and TRBJ2-5, is EAGVTQSPTHLIKTRGQQATLRCSPISGHTSVYWYQQALGLGLQFLLWYDEGEERNRGNFPPRFSGRQFPNYSSELNVNALELEDSALYLCASSLGGGASETQYFGPGTRLLVL.

The chain combines TRBV9 with TRBJ1-2; 7 positions match TRBD1. Germline values: CDR1 SGDLS, CDR2 YYNGEE. The J segment lost 1 base and the V segment lost 2 bases, leaving 2 bases of the junction unmatched. This CDR3 is built from 14 residues. The CDR3 reads CASSVGTVNYGYTF. In DNA form, the CDR3 reads TGTGCCAGCAGCGTTGGGACAGTTAACTATGGCTACACCTTC.

This clone is a singleton in its sample. The CDR3 region has the DNA TGTGCCAGCAGTTTCCGGACAGGACCCAATAATTCACCCCTCCACTTT. Translated: CASSFRTGPNNSPLHF. The chain couples TRBV6-5 to TRBJ1-6, with 7 positions matching TRBD1. J gave up 5 bases and V 4 bases, and 8 bases lay outside the gene matches. The germline CDR1 and CDR2 sequences are MNHEY and SVGAGI. This CDR3 region has 16 residues.

This clone was found once. This chain uses TRBV14 with TRBJ2-3, with 13 bases lining up with TRBD2. Per germline, CDR1 SGHDN and CDR2 FVKESK. This CDR3 spans 14 amino acids. Unmatched junction bases numbered 2, after V lost 3 bases and J lost 8 bases. CDR3 nucleotides: TGTGCCAGCAGCCAGAGACTAGCGGGAGGTACGCAGTATTTT. This sequence encodes CASSQRLAGGTQYF.

V gene TRBV6-1 combines with J gene TRBJ1-6, with D perhaps TRBD1 (5 bases). Germline CDR1 is MNHNS and CDR2 is SASEGT. Deletions cut 0 bases from V and 0 bases from J, with 15 bases between. The CDR3 contains 19 residues. The CDR3 DNA reads as TGTGCCAGCAGTGAAGCGGAACAGGTAATTAGCTCCTATAATTCACCCCTCCACTTT. It is translated as CASSEAEQVISSYNSPLHF.

The chain carries TRBV7-2 and TRBJ1-2, with D hard to call. CDR3 length equals 14 residues. V was shortened by 1 base and J by 4 bases, with 10 bases between the two germline ends. In germline, CDR1 is SGHTA, CDR2 FQGNSA. The CDR3 sequence: CASSLGGSAYGYTF. The CDR3 coding sequence is TGTGCCAGCAGCTTAGGTGGCAGTGCCTATGGCTACACCTTC. Combining the CDR3 with reference TRBV7-2 and TRBJ1-2 gives the whole variable domain GAGVSQSPSNKVTEKGKDVELRCDPISGHTALYWYRQSLGQGLEFLIYFQGNSAPDKSGLPSDRFSAERTGGSVSTLTIQRTQQEDSAVYLCASSLGGSAYGYTFGSGTRLTVV.

This chain links TRBV9 with TRBJ2-7, with D maybe TRBD1 (6 bases). Per germline, CDR1 SGDLS and CDR2 YYNGEE. V lost 1 base to trimming and J lost 2 bases, with 19 bases between them. The CDR3 has 17 amino acids. The CDR3 bases are TGTGCCAGCAGCGTAAGGGAATCCGGGACAAAAGCCTACGAGCAGTACTTC. It encodes CASSVRESGTKAYEQYF.

The chain joins TRBV7-8 to TRBJ2-2; a weak D match, TRBD1 (5 bases). The germline V gene has CDR1 SGHVS and CDR2 FQNEAQ. Trimming took 1 base from V and 5 from J, leaving 8 bases between them. The CDR3 length is 14 residues. In DNA form, the CDR3 reads TGTGCCAGCAGCTTAGGCCAGGGAACCGGGGAGCTGTTTTTT. It is translated as CASSLGQGTGELFF.

The chain recombines TRBV27 with TRBJ2-3; D is unclear. Germline lookup yields CDR1 MNHEY and CDR2 SMNVEV (reference sequence). The V end lost 6 bases, the J end lost 5 bases, and 12 bases lay between the germline ends. CDR3 length: 13 amino acids. CDR3 amino acids: CASSPLLRDTQYF. The CDR3 region has the DNA TGTGCCAGCAGCCCCCTATTGAGAGATACGCAGTATTTT.

This rearrangement joins TRBV3-1 (or the pseudogene TRBV3-2) to TRBJ2-7; TRBD1 matches at 9 bases. J gave up 7 bases and V 5 bases, and 9 bases lay outside the gene matches. The CDR3 covers 14 residues. Germline CDR1 and CDR2: LGHDT and YNNKEL (reference sequence). CDR3 nucleotides: TGTGCCAGCAGCTACGGGACAGGGACGTGGGAGCAGTACTTC. It translates to CASSYGTGTWEQYF.

J is TRBJ1-2 and V is TRBV3-1 (or the pseudogene TRBV3-2); 10 bases align to TRBD1. CDR1 LGHDT and CDR2 YNNKEL come from the germline V gene (reference sequence). The V and J ends lost 4 bases and 7 bases, in that order; junction bases with no gene match: 9. CDR3 size: 15 residues. The CDR3 coding sequence is TGTGCCAGCAGCCCAGGGACAGGGGAAGGCAGTGGCTACACCTTC. This translates into CASSPGTGEGSGYTF.

The V and J genes are TRBV28 and TRBJ1-1; the D is unclear. The CDR3 is made up of 12 amino acids. V dropped 5 bases and J dropped 4 bases, with 8 bases sitting between them. Germline CDR1 and CDR2: MDHEN and SYDVKM. The CDR3 sequence: CASSPSPTEAFF. The CDR3 nucleotides are TGTGCCAGCAGTCCTTCTCCCACTGAAGCTTTCTTT.

The chain has TRBV30 and TRBJ2-2, with TRBD1 matching 9 bases. This CDR3 comprises 16 residues. Losses at the gene ends were 2 bases for V and 5 bases for J; bases not matched to a gene: 9. Per germline, CDR1 GTSNPN and CDR2 SVGIG (reference sequence). The CDR3 reads CAWSWTGAVWTGELFF. CDR3 nucleotides: TGTGCCTGGAGTTGGACAGGGGCGGTTTGGACCGGGGAGCTGTTTTTT.

This clone has only a few counts. V usage is TRBV10-2 and J usage is TRBJ2-5; the match to TRBD2 covers 10 bases. The trim removed 6 bases at V and 0 bases at J, leaving 4 bases unmatched. CDR1 is WSHSY, CDR2 SAAADI, per germline. CDR3 size: 15 residues. CDR3 protein: CASSSGLAYQETQYF. The DNA of the CDR3 is TGCGCCAGCAGCTCGGGACTAGCGTACCAAGAGACCCAGTACTTC.

This sequence joins TRBV19 and TRBJ2-7, with 10 nucleotides matching TRBD2. The CDR3 has 15 amino acids. CDR1 is LNHDA and CDR2 is SQIVND in the germline V gene (reference sequence). V lost 5 bases and J lost 0; bases outside the gene matches: 4. The CDR3 DNA sequence: TGTGCCAGTAGTCCCAGCGGGGGGGCCTCCTACGAGCAGTACTTC. Translating it yields CASSPSGGASYEQYF.